These 10 T cell receptor beta chains were all obtained from the same sample, sequenced in a study of a mutant IDH1 vaccine in newly diagnosed glioma. These TCRs' antigens remain unknown. Sequencing was performed with immunoSEQ multiplex PCR; in TCRdb, only in-frame clones are kept and a portion is missing. The table shows around 69,000 clones, with around 86% occurring only once. Time point denoted: week 35, safety follow-up. Mutant IDH1 20-mer peptide, at 300 ug, made up each vaccine dose, with topical imiquimod. The input for sequencing was PBMCs, taken from a glioma patient whose treatment included an IDH1 peptide vaccine. The source of these receptors is a man younger than 40 with glioma.

The CDR3 here is CASSSGSTEAFF. CDR3 nucleotides: TGTGCCAGCAGTTCAGGGTCCACTGAAGCTTTCTTT. V and J are TRBV27 and TRBJ1-1; D possibly corresponds to TRBD1 (5 bases). This CDR3 is built from 12 residues. CDR1 and CDR2 from the germline V gene are MNHEY and SMNVEV (reference sequence). V lost 4 bases and J lost 4, with 7 bases in between.

The rearrangement uses TRBV5-1 and TRBJ1-6; D perhaps matches TRBD1 (5 bases). CDR1 is SGHRS, CDR2 YFSETQ, per germline. CDR3 length: 16 residues. The V end was cut by 0 bases, the J end by 9 bases, with 16 bases between. CDR3 nucleotide sequence: TGCGCCAGCAGCTTGGGAGGAGGGGCAAAGAGTTCACCCCTCCACTTT. It codes for CASSLGGGAKSSPLHF.

This clone came up once. This chain joins TRBV25-1 and TRBJ1-6, with unresolved D. Germline V lookup: CDR1 MGHDK, CDR2 SYGVNS. Trimming removed 5 bases at V and 8 bases at J, with 10 bases between. The CDR3 loop spans 13 amino acids. The CDR3, as DNA: TGTGCCAGCAGTAAAAGGCCGGATTCACCCCTCCACTTT. Translated, it gives CASSKRPDSPLHF. The full variable domain, completed using reference TRBV25-1 and TRBJ1-6, is EADIYQTPRYLVIGTGKKITLECSQTMGHDKMYWYQQDPGMELHLIHYSYGVNSTEKGDLSSESTVSRIRTEHFPLTLESARPSHTSQYLCASSKRPDSPLHFGNGTRLTVT.

This chain uses TRBV19 with TRBJ1-2; 8 nucleotides match TRBD1. Trimming took 4 bases from V and 8 from J; bases not matched to a gene: 9. The V gene's germline CDR1 is LNHDA and CDR2 SQIVND (reference sequence). The CDR3 covers 14 residues. The CDR3, as DNA: TGTGCCAGTAGTACCTCCACGGACAGGGCGGGCTACACCTTC. Translation gives CASSTSTDRAGYTF.

This sequence joins TRBV19 and TRBJ1-5, with 10 bases matching TRBD1. CDR1 LNHDA and CDR2 SQIVND come from the germline V gene (reference sequence). V was pared by 7 bases and J by 5 bases, with 2 bases of the junction left unmatched. This CDR3 has 13 residues. The CDR3 region is CASTGTGDQPQHF. The CDR3 DNA reads TGTGCCAGTACCGGGACAGGGGATCAGCCCCAGCATTTT.

The chain employs TRBV10-3 and TRBJ2-5; a possible D gene is TRBD2 (6 bases). The CDR3 is 11 residues long. V was clipped by 10 bases and J by 5 bases, with 11 bases between them. From germline, CDR1 is ENHRY and CDR2 SYGVKD. In DNA, the CDR3 is TGTGCCACGGGACTCAAGGAGACCCAGTACTTC. Amino acid sequence: CATGLKETQYF.

The chain recombines TRBV9 with TRBJ1-2, with D unresolved. CDR1 and CDR2 (germline): SGDLS, YYNGEE. The CDR3 is 15 amino acids. Trimming removed 4 bases at V and 7 bases at J, with 20 bases between. In DNA, the CDR3 is TGTGCCAGCAGCCCCCGCGGTCTACGGAACGGTGGCTACACCTTC. Protein product: CASSPRGLRNGGYTF.

The genes are TRBV10-3 and TRBJ2-1; TRBD2 aligns across 9 bases. In germline, CDR1 is ENHRY, CDR2 SYGVKD. This CDR3 contains 15 residues. Unmatched junction bases numbered 3, after V lost 3 bases and J lost 3 bases. As DNA, the CDR3 is TGTGCCATCAGTGAAAATAGCGGGAGCTACAATGAGCAGTTCTTC. Translation gives CAISENSGSYNEQFF.

The chain links TRBV4-1 to TRBJ2-1; 14 nucleotides match TRBD2. CDR1 is MGHRA, CDR2 YSYEKL, per germline. The CDR3 has 18 amino acids. V shed 4 bases, J shed 7 bases, and the junction held 12 bases outside the gene matches. The CDR3 region is CASSPYPPTSGGANEQFF. The DNA of the CDR3 is TGCGCCAGCAGCCCCTATCCACCGACTAGCGGGGGGGCAAATGAGCAGTTCTTC.

This clone was seen more than once but under ten times. V usage is TRBV7-9 and J usage is TRBJ2-3; D is perhaps TRBD2 (5 bases). The CDR3 contains 14 residues. Trimming shortened V by 5 bases and J by 3 bases, and 12 bases separated the two germline ends. From germline, CDR1 is SEHNR and CDR2 FQNEAQ (reference sequence). Written as DNA, the CDR3 is TGTGCCAGCAGCGGTACTAGAGCGACAGATACGCAGTATTTT. Its translation is CASSGTRATDTQYF. Complete variable domain (other parts from reference TRBV7-9 and TRBJ2-3): DTGVSQNPRHKITKRGQNVTFRCDPISEHNRLYWYRQTLGQGPEFLTYFQNEAQLEKSRLLSDRFSAERPKGSFSTLEIQRTEQGDSAMYLCASSGTRATDTQYFGPGTRLTVL.